One and the same sample provided the 12 T cell receptor beta chains below, sequenced in a study of glioma-infiltrating T cells after dendritic cell vaccination. The method was immunoSEQ multiplex PCR; TCRdb's version includes in-frame clones alone and lacks a portion of them. The sample includes 65,000 to 90,000 clones, around 79% seen only once; the top ten take 2.1%. Here the sequenced sample was blood, taken before dendritic cell vaccination. All receptors derive from a human donor with glioblastoma.

The chain employs TRBV4-1 and TRBJ2-1, with D unclear. The ends were cut back, 0 bases at V and 1 base at J, with 7 bases in the middle. The germline CDR1 and CDR2 sequences are MGHRA and YSYEKL. This CDR3 is built from 15 residues. The CDR3 DNA follows: TGCGCCAGCAGCCAAGATACAAATTCCTACAATGAGCAGTTCTTC. Its translation: CASSQDTNSYNEQFF.

This clone was picked up a small number of times. The chain's CDR3 is CASSLDPPSSYNEQFF. The CDR3 bases are TGTGCCAGCAGCTTAGACCCCCCCAGCTCCTACAATGAGCAGTTCTTC. The rearrangement uses TRBV7-2 and TRBJ2-1; D unresolved. Trimming stripped 1 base from V and 0 bases from J, with 10 bases between. This CDR3 is built from 16 residues. The germline V gene encodes CDR1 SGHTA and CDR2 FQGNSA.

The V and J genes are TRBV29-1 and TRBJ2-1; 9 bases agree with TRBD1. CDR1 is SQVTM and CDR2 is ANQGSEA in the germline V gene. This CDR3 has 14 residues. V dropped 3 bases and J dropped 6; count of bases not matched to a gene: 6. The CDR3 nucleotides read TGCAGCGTTGACCGGGACAGGGAATTCAATGAGCAGTTCTTC. It specifies CSVDRDREFNEQFF.

The chain is built from TRBV27 and TRBJ1-2; D remains ambiguous. The CDR3 is 13 residues long. The ends were cut back, 6 bases at V and 3 bases at J, with 11 bases in the middle. Germline loops: CDR1 MNHEY, CDR2 SMNVEV (reference sequence). As DNA, the CDR3 is TGTGCCAGCAGGGCCAGGTGGGACTATGGCTACACCTTC. Its translation is CASRARWDYGYTF.

The chain has TRBV6-1 and TRBJ1-2; D remains unclear. Germline V gene data show CDR1 as MNHNS and CDR2 as SASEGT. The length of the CDR3 is 14 residues. Trimming stripped 10 bases from V and 2 bases from J, with 17 bases between. CDR3 sequence reads: CATVSLQPNYGYTF. CDR3 DNA sequence: TGTGCCACCGTGTCCTTACAGCCGAACTATGGCTACACCTTC.

The chain is built from TRBV7-2 and TRBJ2-3; 11 bases are a match to TRBD1. J gave up 5 bases and V 5 bases, and 12 bases lay outside the gene matches. Germline V gene sequence: CDR1 SGHTA, CDR2 FQGNSA. CDR3 size: 17 residues. The DNA of the CDR3 is TGTGCCAGCAGCGCACGGACAGGGGGCGCCTCCGGAGATACGCAGTATTTT. Its translation is CASSARTGGASGDTQYF.

This sequence joins TRBV11-3 and TRBJ2-2; D might be TRBD2 (7 bases). This CDR3 is 20 amino acids long. V lost 5 bases, J lost 3 bases, and 28 bases lay in between. The germline gives CDR1 SGHNT, CDR2 YENEEA. The CDR3 DNA follows: TGTGCCAGCAGCGGGAGGGGGGGAGGAGAAGACAGGATCGACACCGGGGAGCTGTTTTTT. Translated, it gives CASSGRGGGEDRIDTGELFF.

V gene TRBV6-5 combines with J gene TRBJ1-2; TRBD1 matches 7 bases. The germline V gene encodes CDR1 MNHEY and CDR2 SVGAGI. J lost 5 bases, V lost 6 bases, and 12 bases had no gene match. The CDR3 runs to 15 residues. CDR3: CASRSGQRLGYGYTF. In DNA form, the CDR3 reads TGTGCCAGCAGATCGGGACAGCGCCTAGGGTATGGCTACACCTTC.

The rearrangement links TRBV7-9 to TRBJ2-1; D remains ambiguous. CDR1 SEHNR and CDR2 FQNEAQ come from the germline V gene (reference sequence). Trimming removed 0 bases from V and 3 bases from J, with 6 bases in between. The length of the CDR3 is 14 residues. CDR3 sequence: CASSLAQHYNEQFF. The CDR3 DNA reads TGTGCCAGCAGCTTAGCCCAACACTACAATGAGCAGTTCTTC. The variable domain in full, with the rest retrieved from reference TRBV7-9 and TRBJ2-1, is DTGVSQNPRHKITKRGQNVTFRCDPISEHNRLYWYRQTLGQGPEFLTYFQNEAQLEKSRLLSDRFSAERPKGSFSTLEIQRTEQGDSAMYLCASSLAQHYNEQFFGPGTRLTVL.

V gene TRBV14 combines with J gene TRBJ2-5; a possible D gene is TRBD2 (5 bases). V dropped 1 base and J dropped 7 bases, with 13 bases sitting between them. The CDR3 has 14 amino acids. Germline V gene lookup returns CDR1 SGHDN and CDR2 FVKESK. The CDR3, as DNA: TGTGCCAGCAGCCAAGGACCCCTCGGGGTGACCCAGTACTTC. Its protein product is CASSQGPLGVTQYF.

The chain joins TRBV6-1 to TRBJ1-1; TRBD1 might be the D (6 bases). CDR1 is MNHNS and CDR2 is SASEGT in the germline V gene. V shed 6 bases and J shed 6 bases, with 11 bases lying between them. The CDR3 extends over 12 amino acids. The CDR3 sequence is CASSQNRAEAFF. DNA of the CDR3: TGTGCCAGCAGCCAAAACAGGGCTGAAGCTTTCTTT.

The CDR3 loop is CASSLQGRSYEQYF. CDR3 coding DNA: TGTGCCAGCAGCTTACAGGGTCGCTCCTACGAGCAGTACTTC. The chain links TRBV11-2 to TRBJ2-7; tentative D call: TRBD1 (5 bases). The germline V gene has CDR1 SGHAT and CDR2 FQNNGV. The CDR3 runs 14 residues. V was shortened by 2 bases and J by 0 bases, with 8 bases between the two germline ends.